Listed below are T cell receptor beta chains from one sample, sequenced in a study of blood T cell repertoires in COVID-19. The table came from immunoSEQ multiplex PCR; TCRdb's copy has only in-frame clones and leaves some out. The top ten hold about 1.2% of the sample, which has approximately 360,000 clones, more than 80% seen once. Specimen: peripheral blood. Receptor source: a man aged 35 to 55 with acute or convalescent COVID-19. Each CDR3 is given with its conserved first and last residue. Each record gives: J gene, V gene, clone size, D gene, CDR3 length, CDR3 protein, CDR3 DNA. The D gene is left open where the match is weak. For some rows the clone size is stated as once, few or many, or as a class when expanded; others skip it.

TRBJ1-5 TRBV19 few NA 16 CASNLSPGRSNQPQHF TGTGCCAGTAACCTATCTCCGGGTAGGAGCAATCAGCCCCAGCATTTT
TRBJ2-7 TRBV6-5 NA TRBD1 15 CASDLGQGGSYEQYF TGTGCCAGCGACTTGGGACAGGGGGGTTCATACGAGCAGTACTTC
TRBJ1-1 TRBV3-1/TRBV3-2 once TRBD1 18 CASSLLPGQGAIIPEAFF TGTGCCAGCAGCCTTCTCCCGGGACAGGGGGCGATAATCCCTGAAGCTTTCTTT
TRBJ1-3 TRBV4-1 NA NA 16 CASSPFGGLSGNTIYF TGCGCCAGCAGCCCGTTCGGGGGACTCTCTGGAAACACCATATATTTT
TRBJ1-2 TRBV20-1 NA NA 11 CSARDLERYTF TGCAGTGCTAGAGATTTGGAGCGCTACACCTTC
TRBJ1-1 TRBV7-9 NA TRBD1 13 CASSARQGDEAFF TGTGCCAGCAGCGCCCGACAGGGTGATGAAGCTTTCTTT
TRBJ2-1 TRBV6-6 NA TRBD1 15 CASIEPGTDYNEQFF TGTGCCAGCATCGAACCTGGGACAGATTACAATGAGCAGTTCTTC
TRBJ1-2 TRBV28 NA TRBD1 18 CASSFPPSGQGPPYGYTF TGTGCCAGCAGTTTCCCCCCCTCCGGACAGGGACCTCCCTATGGCTACACCTTC
TRBJ2-5 TRBV7-3 NA NA 13 CASSPSVVETQYF TGTGCCAGCAGCCCGAGTGTTGTCGAGACCCAGTACTTC
TRBJ2-7 TRBV19 once TRBD2 15 CASSTGTSGGYEQYF TGTGCCAGTAGTACCGGGACTAGCGGGGGCTACGAGCAGTACTTC
TRBJ2-7 TRBV2 NA TRBD2 18 CASSVPLGAGGSSYEQYF TGTGCCAGCAGTGTCCCCCTAGGAGCGGGAGGGTCCTCGTACGAGCAGTACTTC
TRBJ1-1 TRBV5-4 NA TRBD1 14 CASSVTGGATEAFF TGTGCCAGCAGCGTGACAGGGGGCGCGACTGAAGCTTTCTTT
TRBJ1-4 TRBV5-1 NA TRBD1 16 CASSLDRTGVDEKLFF TGCGCCAGCAGCTTGGACCGGACAGGGGTGGATGAAAAACTGTTTTTT
TRBJ1-1 TRBV5-1 once TRBD1 15 CASSATGDLGTEAFF TGCGCCAGCAGCGCTACAGGGGATTTGGGCACTGAAGCTTTCTTT
TRBJ1-5 TRBV19 once NA 17 CASSIGGGALRNQPQHF TGTGCCAGTAGTATAGGGGGAGGGGCTCTAAGGAATCAGCCCCAGCATTTT
TRBJ1-6 TRBV6-5 once NA 14 CATRRQRYNSPLHF TGTGCCACCCGACGACAGCGATATAATTCACCCCTCCACTTT
TRBJ2-1 TRBV10-3 NA NA 14 CAISRRDSTYEQFF TGTGCCATCAGCCGCCGGGACTCGACTTACGAGCAGTTCTTC
TRBJ1-1 TRBV28 NA NA 16 CASSLLSAGLNTEAFF TGTGCCAGCAGTTTACTTTCGGCGGGTTTGAACACTGAAGCTTTCTTT
TRBJ2-7 TRBV11-3 NA NA 14 CASSFDGFNYEQYF TGTGCCAGCAGCTTCGACGGGTTTAATTACGAGCAGTACTTC
TRBJ2-1 TRBV5-3 NA TRBD1 16 CARSLKYRDRPNEQFF TGTGCCAGAAGCTTGAAATACCGGGACAGGCCCAATGAGCAGTTCTTC
TRBJ2-5 TRBV7-6 NA TRBD2 16 CASSLGDGGGAETQYF TGTGCCAGCAGCTTAGGGGACGGCGGGGGGGCGGAGACCCAGTACTTC
TRBJ1-2 TRBV28 NA TRBD1 13 CASSWDRVGGYTF TGTGCCAGCAGCTGGGACAGGGTAGGTGGCTACACCTTC
TRBJ2-1 TRBV7-2 NA TRBD1 17 CASSSQQPGQDYNEQFF TGTGCCAGCAGCTCGCAACAGCCGGGACAGGACTACAATGAGCAGTTCTTC
TRBJ2-5 TRBV27 once NA 16 CASSLSGYGTRETQYF TGTGCCAGCAGTTTATCTGGCTATGGGACAAGGGAGACCCAGTACTTC
TRBJ1-2 TRBV12-3/TRBV12-4 few NA 13 CASSGGVDYGYTF TGTGCCAGCAGCGGGGGGGTAGACTATGGCTACACCTTC
TRBJ1-5 TRBV27 NA NA 17 CASSLYYDREINQPQHF TGTGCCAGCAGTTTATATTACGACCGGGAGATCAATCAGCCCCAGCATTTT
TRBJ2-6 TRBV27 NA NA 16 CASSLLQGTGANVLTF TGTGCCAGCAGTTTATTACAGGGTACTGGGGCCAACGTCCTGACTTTC
TRBJ1-6 TRBV28 NA NA 15 CASSSNGLTDSPLHF TGTGCCAGCAGTTCTAATGGACTGACCGATTCACCCCTCCACTTT
TRBJ2-5 TRBV28 NA NA 14 CASNFRQFSETQYF TGTGCCAGCAATTTTAGACAGTTTTCAGAGACCCAGTACTTC
TRBJ2-1 TRBV11-2 NA TRBD2 17 CASSLDFTSGYTDEQFF TGTGCCAGCAGCTTAGATTTCACTAGCGGATACACGGATGAGCAGTTCTTC
TRBJ2-7 TRBV4-1 NA NA 15 CASSQDEKGPYEQYF TGCGCCAGCAGCCAAGATGAGAAGGGGCCCTACGAGCAGTACTTC
TRBJ2-6 TRBV23-1 NA NA 18 CASSPGLNPHLGANVLTF TGCGCCAGCAGCCCCGGGTTAAATCCCCATCTCGGGGCCAACGTCCTGACTTTC
TRBJ2-7 TRBV5-5 NA TRBD1 15 CASSSTGSSLGEQYF TGTGCCAGCAGCTCGACAGGGTCGTCATTGGGCGAGCAGTACTTC
TRBJ1-2 TRBV4-1 NA TRBD1 17 CASSQATGGVNSYGYTF TGCGCCAGCAGCCAAGCCACAGGGGGCGTCAACTCCTATGGCTACACCTTC
TRBJ1-1 TRBV5-4 NA TRBD1 16 CASSFQPYRGPTEAFF TGTGCCAGCAGCTTTCAACCCTACAGGGGGCCCACTGAAGCTTTCTTT
TRBJ1-1 TRBV28 NA NA 11 CSTGSPAGAFF TGTAGTACTGGGAGCCCCGCAGGAGCTTTCTTT
TRBJ1-4 TRBV5-1 NA TRBD1 17 CASSLEGTGNYDEKLFF TGCGCCAGCAGCTTGGAAGGGACAGGGAATTATGATGAAAAACTGTTTTTT
TRBJ2-2 TRBV5-1 few TRBD1 15 CASSLTGPNTGELFF TGCGCCAGCAGCCTGACAGGGCCGAACACCGGGGAGCTGTTTTTT
TRBJ2-7 TRBV27 NA NA 13 CASSLGSGSEQYF TGTGCCAGCAGTTTAGGCTCGGGGTCCGAGCAGTACTTC
TRBJ2-2 TRBV11-2 NA NA 15 CASSLMTRNTGELFF TGTGCCAGCAGCTTAATGACAAGAAACACCGGGGAGCTGTTTTTT
TRBJ1-6 TRBV19 NA NA 14 CASSMRTQNSPLHF TGTGCCAGTAGTATGAGGACACAAAATTCACCCCTCCACTTT
TRBJ1-2 TRBV28 once NA 13 CASRPQGSYGYTF TGTGCCAGCAGGCCTCAGGGTAGCTATGGCTACACCTTC
TRBJ2-2 TRBV11-2 NA TRBD1 17 CASTDRGQRVGTGELFF TGTGCCAGCACCGACAGGGGGCAAAGGGTGGGCACCGGGGAGCTGTTTTTT
TRBJ1-6 TRBV27 NA NA 16 CASSLSPRGLNSPLHF TGTGCCAGCAGTTTATCCCCCAGGGGCCTTAATTCACCCCTCCACTTT